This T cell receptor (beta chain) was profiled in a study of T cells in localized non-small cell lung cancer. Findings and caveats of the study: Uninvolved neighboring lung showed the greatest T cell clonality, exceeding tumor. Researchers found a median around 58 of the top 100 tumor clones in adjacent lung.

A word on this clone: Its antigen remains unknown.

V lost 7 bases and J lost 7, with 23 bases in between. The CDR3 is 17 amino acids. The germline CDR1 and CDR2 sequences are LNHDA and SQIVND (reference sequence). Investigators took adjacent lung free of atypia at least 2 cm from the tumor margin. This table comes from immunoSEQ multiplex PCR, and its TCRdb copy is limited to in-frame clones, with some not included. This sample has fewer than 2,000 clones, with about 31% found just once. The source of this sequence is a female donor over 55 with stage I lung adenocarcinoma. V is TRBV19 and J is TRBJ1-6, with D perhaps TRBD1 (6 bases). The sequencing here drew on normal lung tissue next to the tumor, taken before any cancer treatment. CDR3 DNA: TGTGCCAGTACCTCCTGGGGACACCGAACGCGAAATTCACCCCTCCACTTT. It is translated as CASTSWGHRTRNSPLHF.